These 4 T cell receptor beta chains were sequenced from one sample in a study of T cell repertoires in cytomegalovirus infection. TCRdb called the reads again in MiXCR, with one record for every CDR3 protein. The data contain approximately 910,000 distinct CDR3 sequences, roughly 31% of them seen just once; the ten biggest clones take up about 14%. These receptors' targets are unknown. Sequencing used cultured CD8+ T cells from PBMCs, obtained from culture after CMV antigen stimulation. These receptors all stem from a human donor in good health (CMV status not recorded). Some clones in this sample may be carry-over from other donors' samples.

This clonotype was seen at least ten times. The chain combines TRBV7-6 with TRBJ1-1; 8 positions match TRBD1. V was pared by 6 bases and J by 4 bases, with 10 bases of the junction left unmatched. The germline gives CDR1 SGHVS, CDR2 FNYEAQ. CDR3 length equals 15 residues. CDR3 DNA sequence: TGTGCCAGCAGTCCTACAGGGGGTCAAGGCACTGAAGCTTTCTTT. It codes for CASSPTGGQGTEAFF.

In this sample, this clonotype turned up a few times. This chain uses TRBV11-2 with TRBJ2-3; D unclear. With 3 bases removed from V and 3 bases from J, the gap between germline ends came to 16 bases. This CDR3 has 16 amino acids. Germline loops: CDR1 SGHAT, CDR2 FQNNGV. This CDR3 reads CASSFLPAGLTDTQYF. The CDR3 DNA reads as TGTGCCAGCAGCTTCCTCCCGGCAGGCCTAACAGATACGCAGTATTTT.

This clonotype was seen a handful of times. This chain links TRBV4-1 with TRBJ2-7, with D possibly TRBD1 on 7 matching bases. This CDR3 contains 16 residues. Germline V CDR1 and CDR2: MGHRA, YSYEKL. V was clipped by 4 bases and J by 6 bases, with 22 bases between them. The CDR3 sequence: CASSLLARGTWGEQYV. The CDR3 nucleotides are TGCGCCAGCAGCCTTCTGGCCAGGGGGACTTGGGGCGAGCAGTACGTC.

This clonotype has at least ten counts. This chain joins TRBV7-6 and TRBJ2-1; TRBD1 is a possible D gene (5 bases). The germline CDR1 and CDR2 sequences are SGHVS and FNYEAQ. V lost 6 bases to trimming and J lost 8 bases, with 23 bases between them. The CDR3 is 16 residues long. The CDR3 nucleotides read TGTGCCAGCAGTGATGCAGGGAACCTACTTTTACATGAGCAGTTCTTC. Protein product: CASSDAGNLLLHEQFF.